The next 20 T cell receptor beta chains were all read from a single sample in a study of PD-1 blockade in classical Hodgkin lymphoma. With no exception, relapse followed autologous stem cell transplantation in all patients, and brentuximab vedotin exposure varied. Sequencing was performed with immunoSEQ multiplex PCR; in TCRdb, only in-frame clones are kept and a portion is missing. The sample carries about 14,000 clones, roughly 80% recorded once. This sample comprised peripheral blood mononuclear cells (PBMCs), obtained at baseline. The receptor set was obtained from a human donor with classical Hodgkin lymphoma.

This chain connects TRBV27 to TRBJ2-3; 10 nucleotides match TRBD2. The V gene end was trimmed by 3 bases and the J gene end by 7 bases; junction bases not matched to a gene: 7. The CDR3 runs to 15 residues. Germline V CDR1 and CDR2: MNHEY, SMNVEV (reference sequence). In DNA form, the CDR3 reads TGTGCCAGCAGTTTGCAGCGGGGGGGGATAAATACGCAGTATTTT. Translating gives CASSLQRGGINTQYF.

This chain links TRBV29-1 with TRBJ1-5; a weak D match, TRBD1 (6 bases). The CDR3 runs to 13 residues. Germline V gives CDR1 SQVTM, CDR2 ANQGSEA. Trimming cost V 6 bases and J 7 bases, with 16 bases left between them. The CDR3: CSVRGTPEQPQHF. The CDR3, as DNA: TGCAGCGTACGCGGGACACCGGAGCAGCCCCAGCATTTT.

This chain uses TRBV2 with TRBJ2-3; D not certain. Germline CDR1 and CDR2: SNHLY and FYNNEI. CDR3 size: 10 residues. V was cut by 6 bases and J by 5 bases, with 3 bases left in between. CDR3 region: CASSVDTQYF. CDR3 coding DNA: TGTGCCAGCAGCGTAGATACGCAGTATTTT.

The J gene is TRBJ2-4, the V gene TRBV14, with 7 bases aligning to TRBD2. Germline trimming cut 3 bases from V and 2 bases from J; bases unmatched to any gene: 7. Germline CDR1 SGHDN, CDR2 FVKESK. The CDR3 is 16 amino acids. The CDR3 region is CASSHRGEGSKNIQYF. The CDR3 region has the DNA TGTGCCAGCAGCCACCGGGGGGAGGGTTCCAAAAACATTCAGTACTTC.

The V call is TRBV28, the J call TRBJ2-3, with D unresolved. Germline assignment: CDR1 MDHEN and CDR2 SYDVKM. Trimming took 4 bases from V and 7 from J, leaving 15 bases between them. The CDR3 extends over 14 amino acids. The CDR3 is CASSSATAQNTQYF. CDR3 DNA: TGTGCCAGCAGTTCCGCGACTGCACAGAATACGCAGTATTTT.

The chain recombines TRBV27 with TRBJ1-6; no definite D call. The CDR3 is 18 residues long. Germline V CDR1 and CDR2: MNHEY, SMNVEV (reference sequence). V gave up 5 bases and J gave up 0 bases, with 17 bases separating them. The DNA of the CDR3 is TGTGCCAGCAGTCCCCATGTGCGGGATAGCTCCTATAATTCACCCCTCCACTTT. Its protein is CASSPHVRDSSYNSPLHF.

This clone was found once. This CDR3 is CASSWASGVNEQYF. The CDR3 nucleotides read TGTGCCAGCAGCTGGGCTAGCGGGGTCAACGAGCAGTACTTC. This sequence joins TRBV7-2 and TRBJ2-7, with 9 bases fitting TRBD2. V lost 4 bases to trimming and J lost 5 bases; unmatched junction nucleotides: 6. In germline, CDR1 is SGHTA, CDR2 FQGNSA. The CDR3 sequence is 14 residues long.

This clone was detected only once. This chain joins TRBV7-9 and TRBJ2-7; 7 bases align to TRBD1. CDR3 length: 17 residues. The J segment lost 2 bases and the V segment lost 5 bases, leaving 15 bases of the junction unmatched. CDR1 is SEHNR and CDR2 is FQNEAQ in the germline V gene (reference sequence). The CDR3 loop reads CASSRRPLGQDPYEQYF. CDR3 nucleotide sequence: TGTGCCAGCAGCCGCCGTCCCCTTGGACAGGACCCCTACGAGCAGTACTTC.

The chain combines TRBV7-9 with TRBJ2-3, with unresolved D. Trimming removed 5 bases from V and 9 bases from J, with 21 bases in between. Germline values: CDR1 SEHNR, CDR2 FQNEAQ (reference sequence). The CDR3 is 15 amino acids. CDR3 nucleotides: TGTGCCAGCAGCCCCCCCTACCCTGGGTGGGCGACGCAGTATTTT. This translates into CASSPPYPGWATQYF.

This rearrangement joins TRBV7-6 to TRBJ2-5, with D hard to call. The J call may be mistaken, given a closer DNA end match to TRBJ2-7. CDR1 and CDR2 (germline): SGHVS, FNYEAQ. The CDR3 is made up of 13 amino acids. The CDR3 loop reads CASSLALGYEQYF. DNA for the CDR3: TGTGCCAGCAGCTTAGCGCTGGGGTACGAGCAGTACTTC.

V gene TRBV2 combines with J gene TRBJ2-3; TRBD2 aligns across 8 bases. The CDR3 contains 16 residues. The V gene end was trimmed by 7 bases and the J gene end by 4 bases; junction bases not matched to a gene: 13. CDR1 is SNHLY, CDR2 FYNNEI, per germline. CDR3 amino acids: CASTIKQAGEADTQYF. CDR3 in DNA: TGTGCCAGCACCATCAAGCAAGCGGGGGAGGCAGATACGCAGTATTTT.

V gene TRBV7-2 combines with J gene TRBJ2-7, with 10 bases aligning to TRBD1. The CDR3 extends over 14 amino acids. Germline assignment: CDR1 SGHTA and CDR2 FQGNSA. V shed 6 bases, J shed 3 bases, and the junction held 5 bases outside the gene matches. For the CDR3, the DNA is TGTGCCAGCAGTTCCGGGACAGGGGACTACGAGCAGTACTTC. Residues: CASSSGTGDYEQYF.

As to this clone: One end of the junction is discordant with germline, which a read error may explain. V usage is TRBV15 and J usage is TRBJ2-4; D is possibly TRBD2 (7 bases). The CDR3 runs to 12 residues. Germline CDR1 is LNHNV and CDR2 is YYDKDF (reference sequence). This chain's CDR3 is CATRRGGDIQYF. Written as DNA, the CDR3 is TGTGCCACCAGGAGAGGGGGGGACATTCAGTACTTC.

The rearrangement joins TRBV27 to TRBJ2-1; possible D gene TRBD1, 6 bases. V was shortened by 3 bases and J by 5 bases, with 14 bases between the two germline ends. Germline V gene sequence: CDR1 MNHEY, CDR2 SMNVEV (reference sequence). The CDR3 sequence is 15 residues long. The CDR3 is CASSLGRGRNNEQFF. CDR3 DNA: TGTGCCAGCAGTTTGGGCAGGGGCCGGAACAATGAGCAGTTCTTC.

The V gene is TRBV4-3, the J gene TRBJ1-5; D perhaps matches TRBD1 (5 bases). The CDR3 spans 15 residues. Per germline, CDR1 LGHNA and CDR2 YSLEER. V was cut by 1 base and J by 6 bases, with 13 bases left in between. DNA for the CDR3: TGCGCCAGCAGCCAAGCGCCGGGGGAGGGTCAGCCCCAGCATTTT. This encodes CASSQAPGEGQPQHF.

V usage is TRBV10-3 and J usage is TRBJ2-3, with D tentatively TRBD2 (6 bases). V lost 5 bases to trimming and J lost 6 bases, with 9 bases between them. This CDR3 comprises 12 residues. Germline CDR1 and CDR2: ENHRY and SYGVKD. CDR3 amino acids: CAISRGGDTQYF. The CDR3 DNA reads TGTGCCATCAGTCGTGGAGGGGATACGCAGTATTTT.

The V call is TRBV6-5, the J call TRBJ1-3, with no clear D. Trimming stripped 2 bases from V and 5 bases from J, with 7 bases between. The CDR3 is 13 amino acids. Germline assignment: CDR1 MNHEY and CDR2 SVGAGI. Written as DNA, the CDR3 is TGTGCCAGCAGTTACGGTCCCAGAAACACCATATATTTT. This codes for CASSYGPRNTIYF.

The rearrangement links TRBV11-1 to TRBJ2-7, with D maybe TRBD1 (5 bases). The CDR3 covers 12 residues. V lost 3 bases and J 8 bases, leaving 11 bases between the germline ends. Looked up from germline, CDR1 is SGHAT and CDR2 is FQDESV (reference sequence). In DNA form, the CDR3 reads TGTGCCAGCAGCTTCCAGGGATATCAGCAGTACTTC. It encodes CASSFQGYQQYF.

This clone has a handful of counts. V is TRBV7-3 and J is TRBJ1-1, with D uncertain. Trimming left V 4 bases short and J 1 base short, with 16 bases between. CDR1 is SGHTA and CDR2 is FQGTGA in the germline V gene. The CDR3 is 16 amino acids. The CDR3 region has the DNA TGTGCCAGCAGCTCTAGACCTCTGTCGGGGAACACTGAAGCTTTCTTT. It codes for CASSSRPLSGNTEAFF.

V gene TRBV7-8 combines with J gene TRBJ2-5, with TRBD2 as a possible D gene (5 bases). Germline V gene data show CDR1 as SGHVS and CDR2 as FQNEAQ. V was clipped by 5 bases and J by 1 base, with 17 bases between them. The CDR3 sequence is 16 residues long. The CDR3 loop reads CASSAKLDPSQETQYF. DNA of the CDR3: TGTGCCAGCAGCGCCAAACTAGACCCTTCCCAAGAGACCCAGTACTTC.